This TCR beta chain appears in the sequencing data of a study of low-dose radiotherapy and immunotherapy resistance in tumors. The wider study: With fractions of 0.5 Gy given every 2 weeks, Cohort 1 accumulated a total of 6.5 Gy. Dosing for Cohort 2 consisted of 1 Gy per fraction every two weeks, reaching a total of 13 Gy over 26 weeks. A dose of 300 mg of oral aspirin was taken by patients daily for four cycles from cycle 1 day 1.

Noted time point: after trial treatment. Treatment noted: LDRT plus nivolumab, ipilimumab, low-dose cyclophosphamide and aspirin (RACIN trial). Low-dose radiotherapy and low-dose cyclophosphamide, together with aspirin, ipilimumab and nivolumab, were given to donors. Gene-specific TRAV and TRBV primers were used for first-strand cDNA, covering alpha and beta chains. A roughly 20-cycle PCR with a constant-region primer and V-primer adapter amplified TCRs. TCRdb redid the calling of the reads with MiXCR, one entry per CDR3 protein. The sample consists of approximately 100,000 distinct CDR3 sequences, roughly 20% of them appearing once. Germline V gives CDR1 SGHRS, CDR2 YFSETQ. V was trimmed by 0 bases and J by 6 bases, leaving 7 bases between them. This CDR3 is 12 amino acids long. This clonotype was counted ten times or more.

Material: PBMCs, obtained after low-dose radiotherapy plus immunotherapy. The sequence came from a male donor with prostate cancer. This sequence joins TRBV5-1 and TRBJ2-7; D is ambiguous. CDR3 sequence reads: CASSLGHSEQYF. DNA for the CDR3: TGCGCCAGCAGCTTGGGGCACAGCGAGCAGTACTTC.